The 17 T cell receptor beta chains given below trace back to one sample, sequenced in a study of T cell repertoires in cytomegalovirus infection. No antigens are known for them. MiXCR, applied by TCRdb to the reads, yields one record per CDR3 protein. The table lists approximately 1,000,000 distinct CDR3 sequences, around 32% of them singletons. Sequences were derived from cultured CD8+ T cells from PBMCs, sampled from culture after CMV antigen stimulation. These receptors all stem from a human donor in good health (CMV status not recorded). Some clones in this sample may be carry-over from other donors' samples.

The sample holds a few counts of this clonotype. The chain employs TRBV6-5 and TRBJ1-2; TRBD1 matches at 9 bases. CDR3 length equals 16 residues. V dropped 1 base and J dropped 8; count of bases not matched to a gene: 11. The germline V gene encodes CDR1 MNHEY and CDR2 SVGAGI. CDR3 in DNA: TGTGCCAGCAGTTACTTCGGGACCGGGACAGGGTCCGGCTACACCTTC. This encodes CASSYFGTGTGSGYTF.

This clonotype showed up many times. J is TRBJ2-2 and V is TRBV7-8, with D possibly being TRBD2 (6 bases). V was cut by 1 base and J by 2 bases, with 20 bases left in between. The CDR3 has 19 amino acids. Germline V gene sequence: CDR1 SGHVS, CDR2 FQNEAQ. The CDR3 spells CASSLGALTRPLNTGELFF. For the CDR3, the DNA is TGTGCCAGCAGCTTAGGGGCTCTGACTAGACCACTCAACACCGGGGAGCTGTTTTTT.

There are a few counts of this clonotype. The chain links TRBV3-1 to TRBJ2-7; 12 bases are a match to TRBD2. Germline assignment: CDR1 LGHDT and CDR2 YNNKEL (reference sequence). The CDR3 spans 18 residues. V lost 4 bases and J lost 4; bases outside the gene matches: 14. CDR3 DNA: TGTGCCAGCAGCCCGATGGAAGGACTAGCGGGGACCATTTACGAGCAGTACTTC. It specifies CASSPMEGLAGTIYEQYF.

For this clonotype: One end of the junction varies from germline; a read error may be responsible. V usage is TRBV5-3 and J usage is TRBJ1-2, with TRBD1 as a possible D gene (5 bases). TRBV5-3 belongs to the ORF category, with a function that is uncertain. The CDR3 consists of 11 residues. The CDR3 DNA reads TGTGCCAGCAGCTTAAGCAGGGAACGGACCTTC. It codes for CASSLSRERTF.

The V and J genes are TRBV27 and TRBJ1-5; D perhaps matches TRBD1 (5 bases). The CDR3 sequence is 14 residues long. Germline CDR1 reads MNHEY; CDR2 reads SMNVEV (reference sequence). V lost 4 bases and J 6 bases, leaving 13 bases between the germline ends. CDR3: CASSSRGYGQPQHF. CDR3 in DNA: TGTGCCAGCAGTTCGCGGGGGTACGGTCAGCCCCAGCATTTT.

V and J are TRBV7-9 and TRBJ1-1; D gene unclear. The V gene's germline CDR1 is SEHNR and CDR2 FQNEAQ (reference sequence). The CDR3 is 14 residues long. Trimming left V 4 bases short and J 2 bases short, with 11 bases between. DNA of the CDR3: TGTGCCAGCAGCTACCCGCAGCGTAACACTGAAGCTTTCTTT. It translates to CASSYPQRNTEAFF.

The V gene is TRBV7-6, the J gene TRBJ2-5; possible D gene TRBD2, 7 bases. The CDR3 totals 15 residues. V lost 1 base and J 4 bases, leaving 13 bases between the germline ends. Germline values: CDR1 SGHVS, CDR2 FNYEAQ. CDR3 sequence: CASSLEGGAPETQYF. The CDR3 DNA reads TGTGCCAGCAGCTTAGAGGGGGGGGCTCCAGAGACCCAGTACTTC.

The chain joins TRBV14 to TRBJ1-2; D is perhaps TRBD1 (6 bases). The germline gives CDR1 SGHDN, CDR2 FVKESK. Trimming took 6 bases from V and 9 from J, leaving 17 bases between them. The CDR3 is 13 amino acids. CDR3 protein: CASRQRQGQSYTF. The CDR3 nucleotides are TGTGCCAGCAGGCAACGCCAGGGGCAGAGCTACACCTTC.

There are a few counts of this clonotype. V gene TRBV4-3 combines with J gene TRBJ1-5, with D unresolved. CDR1 is LGHNA, CDR2 YSLEER, per germline. Trimming pared 0 bases from V and 4 bases from J, leaving 4 bases between. CDR3 length: 13 residues. The CDR3 region is CASSQEINQPQHF. The CDR3 bases are TGCGCCAGCAGCCAAGAAATAAATCAGCCCCAGCATTTT.

The chain employs TRBV6-5 and TRBJ2-1; no clear D. CDR3 size: 16 residues. CDR1 and CDR2 from the germline V gene are MNHEY and SVGAGI. V was cut by 0 bases and J by 7 bases, with 16 bases left in between. The CDR3 sequence is CASSYSNGDPLNEQFF. The CDR3 nucleotides are TGTGCCAGCAGTTACTCGAACGGAGATCCCTTAAATGAGCAGTTCTTC.

This chain links TRBV6-8 with TRBJ1-3, with a weak D call TRBD1 (5 bases). Trimming shortened V by 0 bases and J by 0 bases, and 9 bases separated the two germline ends. Germline values: CDR1 MNHGY, CDR2 SAAAGT. The CDR3 is made up of 16 amino acids. The CDR3: CASSYSPRGSGNTIYF. CDR3 in DNA: TGTGCCAGCAGTTACTCGCCGAGGGGCTCTGGAAACACCATATATTTT.

In DNA, the CDR3 is TGTGCCAGCAGTTTCCCTCAGGGGGCTGTTTCCTACAATGAGCAGTTCTTC. Protein sequence: CASSFPQGAVSYNEQFF. The rearrangement uses TRBV27 and TRBJ2-1; 8 positions agree with TRBD1. The CDR3 has 17 residues. The V segment lost 3 bases and the J segment 1 base; nucleotides outside the gene matches: 8. CDR1 and CDR2 (germline): MNHEY, SMNVEV (reference sequence).

This clonotype showed up just a few times. The chain employs TRBV5-6 and TRBJ1-5; D is unresolved. Germline V gene lookup returns CDR1 SGHDT and CDR2 YYEEEE. V was cut by 1 base and J by 3 bases, with 8 bases left in between. The CDR3 runs 14 residues. For the CDR3, the DNA is TGTGCCAGCAGCTTGAAAGGGTACAATCAGCCCCAGCATTTT. Translated: CASSLKGYNQPQHF.

The chain recombines TRBV24-1 with TRBJ2-1, with D hard to call. This CDR3 comprises 11 residues. The germline V gene encodes CDR1 KGHDR and CDR2 SFDVKD. V lost 1 base and J lost 8, with 2 bases in between. The CDR3 DNA sequence: TGTGCCACCAGTGATTTCCATGAGCAGTTCTTC. This translates into CATSDFHEQFF.

The V gene is TRBV27, the J gene TRBJ2-5, with 14 bases that match TRBD2. The V and J ends lost 5 bases and 5 bases, in that order; junction bases with no gene match: 7. CDR1 MNHEY and CDR2 SMNVEV come from the germline V gene (reference sequence). The CDR3 runs to 16 residues. For the CDR3, the DNA is TGTGCCAGCAGTCCCGGACTAGCGGGGGGCGTGGAGACCCAGTACTTC. It is translated as CASSPGLAGGVETQYF.

This clonotype was detected only a few times. V gene TRBV19 combines with J gene TRBJ2-4, with 8 bases aligning to TRBD1. The V segment lost 6 bases and the J segment 4 bases; nucleotides outside the gene matches: 8. This CDR3 spans 15 amino acids. The V gene's germline CDR1 is LNHDA and CDR2 SQIVND (reference sequence). The CDR3 sequence is CASRLLQGAKNIQYF. The DNA for the CDR3 is TGTGCCAGTAGACTCCTTCAGGGGGCGAAAAACATTCAGTACTTC. The full variable domain, its missing parts supplied by reference TRBV19 and TRBJ2-4, is DGGITQSPKYLFRKEGQNVTLSCEQNLNHDAMYWYRQDPGQGLRLIYYSQIVNDFQKGDIAEGYSVSREKKESFPLTVTSAQKNPTAFYLCASRLLQGAKNIQYFGAGTRLSVL.

This clonotype was seen at least ten times. V usage is TRBV7-8 and J usage is TRBJ2-5; possibly TRBD1 or TRBD2 for D (5 bases each). The CDR3 spans 15 residues. CDR1 SGHVS and CDR2 FQNEAQ come from the germline V gene. V was trimmed by 5 bases and J by 5 bases, leaving 18 bases between them. The CDR3 DNA reads as TGTGCCAGCAGCCCCGTTAGAGGGGATCGCGAGACCCAGTACTTC. It encodes CASSPVRGDRETQYF.